The 10 T cell receptor beta chains below come from one sample, sequenced in a study of blood T cell repertoires in COVID-19. The method was immunoSEQ multiplex PCR; TCRdb's version includes in-frame clones alone and lacks a portion of them. Of a few hundred thousand clones detected, roughly 90% appear once; the ten largest clones hold 3% to 4%. Sequencing was done on a sample of peripheral blood. The receptors were sampled from a woman aged 50 to 65 with active or convalescent COVID-19.

CDR3 nucleotides: TGTGCCAGTAGCGAGACAGCGAAAAGGGCACCGAACACTGAAGCTTTCTTT. This codes for CASSETAKRAPNTEAFF. The rearrangement uses TRBV19 and TRBJ1-1; weak D call: TRBD1 (5 bases). V lost 6 bases and J lost 1, with 21 bases in between. Germline CDR1 LNHDA, CDR2 SQIVND (reference sequence). The CDR3 runs to 17 residues. The complete variable domain, with remaining parts taken from reference TRBV19 and TRBJ1-1, reads DGGITQSPKYLFRKEGQNVTLSCEQNLNHDAMYWYRQDPGQGLRLIYYSQIVNDFQKGDIAEGYSVSREKKESFPLTVTSAQKNPTAFYLCASSETAKRAPNTEAFFGQGTRLTVV.

The chain employs TRBV4-1 and TRBJ1-6; 7 bases are a match to TRBD1. V was clipped by 6 bases and J by 6 bases; unmatched bases: 5. The CDR3 has 14 residues. From germline, CDR1 is MGHRA and CDR2 YSYEKL. CDR3 DNA sequence: TGCGCCAGCAGGCTGACAGGGTCTAATTCACCCCTCCACTTT. Translating gives CASRLTGSNSPLHF.

The chain joins TRBV7-6 to TRBJ1-6; 9 bases align to TRBD1. Germline loops: CDR1 SGHVS, CDR2 FNYEAQ. Germline trimming cut 5 bases from V and 5 bases from J; bases unmatched to any gene: 10. This CDR3 region has 17 residues. The CDR3 sequence is CASSPTEDRGDNSPLHF. CDR3 in DNA: TGTGCCAGCAGCCCGACGGAGGACAGGGGCGATAATTCACCCCTCCACTTT.

This rearrangement joins TRBV18 to TRBJ2-7; TRBD1 aligns across 7 bases. J was trimmed by 0 bases and V by 4 bases; bases with no gene match: 15. This CDR3 region has 18 residues. From germline, CDR1 is KGHSH and CDR2 LQKENI. The CDR3 loop is CASSRNSLTGESSYEQYF. The CDR3 nucleotides read TGTGCCAGCTCACGAAACTCTTTAACAGGGGAAAGCTCCTACGAGCAGTACTTC. The entire variable domain, with the rest obtained from reference TRBV18 and TRBJ2-7, is as follows: NAGVMQNPRHLVRRRGQEARLRCSPMKGHSHVYWYRQLPEEGLKFMVYLQKENIIDESGMPKERFSAEFPKEGPSILRIQQVVRGDSAAYFCASSRNSLTGESSYEQYFGPGTRLTVT.

This sequence joins TRBV5-1 and TRBJ2-1, with TRBD2 matching over 11 bases. The CDR3 runs 15 residues. V lost 4 bases, J lost 7 bases, and 7 bases stayed unmatched. Germline CDR1 SGHRS, CDR2 YFSETQ. This CDR3 is CASSLISGGANEQFF. For the CDR3, the DNA is TGCGCCAGCAGCCTAATTAGCGGGGGGGCAAATGAGCAGTTCTTC.

The V and J genes are TRBV5-4 and TRBJ2-7, with 10 bases lining up with TRBD2. Germline V gives CDR1 SGHNT, CDR2 YYREEE (reference sequence). The CDR3 runs to 15 residues. The J segment lost 7 bases and the V segment lost 4 bases, leaving 11 bases of the junction unmatched. Here the CDR3 reads CASSPDLSGRWEQYF. The CDR3 DNA is TGTGCCAGCAGCCCAGATCTTAGCGGGAGGTGGGAGCAGTACTTC.

The chain employs TRBV4-1 and TRBJ2-6, with a weak D call TRBD2 (5 bases). The CDR3 covers 21 residues. The V gene's germline CDR1 is MGHRA and CDR2 YSYEKL. Trimming removed 1 base from V and 1 base from J, with 23 bases in between. The CDR3 sequence is CASSQGDQQRGPGSGANVLTF. In DNA form, the CDR3 reads TGCGCCAGCAGCCAAGGTGACCAACAGAGAGGGCCCGGGTCTGGGGCCAACGTCCTGACTTTC.

This clone has more than one count but fewer than ten. The V call is TRBV19, the J call TRBJ1-6, with D unresolved. This CDR3 has 16 amino acids. Germline V gene lookup returns CDR1 LNHDA and CDR2 SQIVND (reference sequence). The V end lost 4 bases, the J end lost 0 bases, and 10 bases lay between the germline ends. The CDR3 bases are TGTGCCAGTAGTACCCCGGCTAGCTCCTATAATTCACCCCTCCACTTT. Protein product: CASSTPASSYNSPLHF.

The J gene is TRBJ2-3, the V gene TRBV11-2; TRBD2 agrees at 8 bases. CDR3 length equals 17 residues. J was trimmed by 5 bases and V by 5 bases; bases with no gene match: 15. Germline lookup yields CDR1 SGHAT and CDR2 FQNNGV. As DNA, the CDR3 is TGTGCCAGCAGCGCACACCGACTAGCGCGGCGAGGAGATACGCAGTATTTT. It specifies CASSAHRLARRGDTQYF.

This chain connects TRBV12-3 or TRBV12-4 to TRBJ1-2; a weak D match, TRBD1 (5 bases). The CDR3 sequence is 13 residues long. Trimming removed 3 bases at V and 8 bases at J, with 13 bases between. The CDR3 DNA reads TGTGCCAGCAGTTTTCAGGGTTCGAGCGGCTACACCTTC. Protein sequence: CASSFQGSSGYTF.